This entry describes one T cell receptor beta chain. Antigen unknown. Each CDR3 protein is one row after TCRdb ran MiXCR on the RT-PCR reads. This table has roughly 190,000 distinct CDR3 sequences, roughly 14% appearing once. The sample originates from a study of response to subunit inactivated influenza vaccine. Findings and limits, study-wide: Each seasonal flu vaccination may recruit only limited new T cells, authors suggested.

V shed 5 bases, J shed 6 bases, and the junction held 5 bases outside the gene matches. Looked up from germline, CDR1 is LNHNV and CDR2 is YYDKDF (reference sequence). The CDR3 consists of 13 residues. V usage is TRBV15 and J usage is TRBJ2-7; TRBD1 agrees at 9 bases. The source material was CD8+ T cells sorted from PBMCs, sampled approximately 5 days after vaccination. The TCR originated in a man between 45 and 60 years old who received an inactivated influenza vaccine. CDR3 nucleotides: TGTGCCACCAGCTTTACAGGGGGCCCCGAGCAGTACTTC. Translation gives CATSFTGGPEQYF.